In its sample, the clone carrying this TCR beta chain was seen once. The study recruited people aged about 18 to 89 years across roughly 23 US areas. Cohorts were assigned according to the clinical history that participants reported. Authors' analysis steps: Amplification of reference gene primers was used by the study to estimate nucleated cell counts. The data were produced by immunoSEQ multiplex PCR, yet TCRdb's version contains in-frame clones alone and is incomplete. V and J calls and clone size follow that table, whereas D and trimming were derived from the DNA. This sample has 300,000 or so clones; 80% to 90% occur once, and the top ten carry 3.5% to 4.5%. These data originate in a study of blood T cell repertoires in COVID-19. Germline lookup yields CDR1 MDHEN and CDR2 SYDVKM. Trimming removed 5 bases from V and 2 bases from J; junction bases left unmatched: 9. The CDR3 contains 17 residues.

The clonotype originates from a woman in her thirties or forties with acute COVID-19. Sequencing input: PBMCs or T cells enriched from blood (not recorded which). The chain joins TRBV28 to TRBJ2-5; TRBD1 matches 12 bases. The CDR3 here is CASSTKGQGAVQETQYF. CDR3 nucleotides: TGTGCCAGCAGTACCAAGGGACAGGGGGCGGTACAAGAGACCCAGTACTTC.